Listed here are 6 T cell receptor beta chains from one sample, sequenced in a study of blood T cells in healthy people across ages. A J-beta primer mix and a sample-barcoded 5' primer were used in a second PCR of about 7 to 12 cycles. TCRdb passed the 5' RACE reads through MiXCR, listing each CDR3 protein once. Of some 1.4 million distinct CDR3 sequences in the sample, around 39% were seen once. The sample taken for sequencing was blood. Receptors were obtained from a woman between 18 and 29 years old in good health.

This clonotype showed up just a few times. The chain employs TRBV12-3 or TRBV12-4 and TRBJ2-2; TRBD1 aligns across 9 bases. The CDR3 sequence is 15 residues long. The ends lost 4 bases at V and 8 bases at J; junction bases unmatched: 8. CDR3 DNA sequence: TGTGCCAGCAGTTCCCGGACAGGGGCGGCAGGGGAGCTGTTTTTT. Protein sequence: CASSSRTGAAGELFF.

This clonotype has just a few counts. The rearrangement joins TRBV5-1 to TRBJ1-4, with no clear D. V gave up 0 bases and J gave up 4 bases, with 13 bases separating them. The CDR3 contains 16 residues. Germline CDR1 SGHRS, CDR2 YFSETQ. The CDR3 here is CASSLAGSGFNEKLFF. DNA for the CDR3: TGCGCCAGCAGCTTGGCCGGGTCCGGATTTAATGAAAAACTGTTTTTT.

The chain joins TRBV10-3 to TRBJ2-2; TRBD2 matches 8 bases. CDR1 and CDR2 from the germline V gene are ENHRY and SYGVKD. V trimming: 7 bases; J trimming: 2 bases; junction bases outside the gene matches: 6. The CDR3 covers 15 residues. This CDR3 is CAIKRESGNTGELFF. CDR3 nucleotides: TGTGCCATCAAGCGGGAGAGCGGAAACACCGGGGAGCTGTTTTTT.

This clonotype was found once. V usage is TRBV3-1 and J usage is TRBJ1-1; D unclear. The CDR3 loop spans 15 amino acids. V lost 3 bases and J 6 bases, leaving 17 bases between the germline ends. Looked up from germline, CDR1 is LGHDT and CDR2 is YNNKEL (reference sequence). The DNA of the CDR3 is TGTGCCAGCAGCCACTCCCTAGAGGCACACGCTGAAGCTTTCTTT. Its protein product is CASSHSLEAHAEAFF.

The CDR3 sequence is CASSLWPTNEKLFF. The CDR3 DNA follows: TGTGCCAGCAGTTTGTGGCCAACTAATGAAAAACTGTTTTTT. This sequence joins TRBV12-3 or TRBV12-4 and TRBJ1-4; unclear D gene. V lost 3 bases to trimming and J lost 0 bases, with 5 bases between them. The CDR3 totals 14 residues.

The chain has TRBV20-1 and TRBJ2-2, with 10 nucleotides matching TRBD2. CDR3 length: 15 amino acids. The germline gives CDR1 DFQATT, CDR2 SNEGSKA (reference sequence). J lost 5 bases, V lost 2 bases, and 5 bases had no gene match. The CDR3 reads CSARKAGGPTGELFF. DNA of the CDR3: TGCAGTGCTAGAAAAGCGGGAGGGCCTACCGGGGAGCTGTTTTTT.